This T cell receptor beta chain was captured in a study of identical twins (dated by TCRdb to between 2015 and 2016). Turning to the overall study: To test whether fetal clonotypes persist, this study deep-sequenced TCR alpha and beta repertoires from monozygotic twins, from unrelated adults of various ages, and from cord blood. Replicate twin experiments were performed at different times using different library preparation protocols to rule out contamination. Results the study describes overall, beyond this receptor: Out-of-frame TCR alpha sequences shared between twins showed an excess of low generation-probability sequences compared with coincidental sharing between unrelated individuals. Zero-insertion analyses could be partly confounded by invariant T cells such as MAIT and iNKT, though diverse VJ usage argued against such confounding for most clonotypes. Because the same donors could not be followed over many years, conclusions were based on cross-sectional statistical analysis. Out-of-frame TCR alpha sharing in monozygotic twins was systematically underestimated by recombination models, whereas sharing between unrelated individuals was in agreement with the recombination models. Fewer insertions were carried by abundant cord blood beta clonotypes; a weaker similar trend was observed in young adult naive repertoires, while no such trend was observed in memory repertoires. A weaker excess of twin sharing was found in beta out-of-frame sequences because the signal-to-noise ratio was lowered by fewer shared sequences.

The protocol used for the library was 5' RACE. The sequencer listed for this sample is Illumina HiSeq 2000. Template switching added a universal primer binding site, and the final cDNA carried a unique molecular identifier that allowed TCR cDNA molecules to be counted accurately. First-strand cDNA for TCR alpha and beta chains was synthesized from specific primers in the conserved constant-segment region. To control for contamination, every cDNA library was double barcoded, receiving both a SMART-Mk sample barcode and Illumina barcodes. TruSeq adapter sequences along with Illumina sample barcodes were introduced in two successive PCR steps. TCR alpha and beta cDNA libraries were sequenced on the Illumina HiSeq platform with custom primers. The source study handled its data this way. Raw reads were processed with MiGEC to extract unique molecular identifiers, and MiXCR was used to determine CDR3 positions. Recombination models were inferred per individual with the repgenHMM and IGoR tools using an EM algorithm. The tcR package in R was used for shared clonotype analysis, with sharing normalized by the product of cloneset sizes. To study raw recombination without the effects of thymic and clonal selection, out-of-frame nonproductive sequences were analyzed. TCRdb handled the public reads itself, with Q25 trimming in fastp and clone calling in MiXCR, and kept productive beta chains. Rows merge per CDR3 protein into single entries with the most common DNA and genes. The V and J calls were not made by the authors but by TCRdb's processing. This sample comprises roughly 1.6 million distinct CDR3 sequences, about 32% of them detected only once. The ten most abundant clones make up more than 0.25% of the sample.

Every donor was a healthy Caucasian. V loses 8 bases of germline sequence and J loses 2 bases, and the interval between the two ends is 13 bases. The germline V gene (reference sequence) gives CDR1 as LGHDT and CDR2 as YNNKEL. From its cysteine to its phenylalanine, the CDR3 spans 14 amino acids. The kept DNA is CDR3 alone, 42 bases in frame from the first base. This clonotype was found a few times. There is no known antigen for this receptor. Base qualities are not provided; no much larger clone lies one nucleotide away. The specimen was cord blood. The receptor was derived from a newborn girl in good health. The V and J genes are TRBV3-1 and TRBJ2-4, and the D gene may be TRBD2, 7 bases matching. In nucleotide form, the sequence is TGTGCCAGCGGAAGGGGGGGAACCAAAAACATTCAGTACTTC. This translates into CASGRGGTKNIQYF.